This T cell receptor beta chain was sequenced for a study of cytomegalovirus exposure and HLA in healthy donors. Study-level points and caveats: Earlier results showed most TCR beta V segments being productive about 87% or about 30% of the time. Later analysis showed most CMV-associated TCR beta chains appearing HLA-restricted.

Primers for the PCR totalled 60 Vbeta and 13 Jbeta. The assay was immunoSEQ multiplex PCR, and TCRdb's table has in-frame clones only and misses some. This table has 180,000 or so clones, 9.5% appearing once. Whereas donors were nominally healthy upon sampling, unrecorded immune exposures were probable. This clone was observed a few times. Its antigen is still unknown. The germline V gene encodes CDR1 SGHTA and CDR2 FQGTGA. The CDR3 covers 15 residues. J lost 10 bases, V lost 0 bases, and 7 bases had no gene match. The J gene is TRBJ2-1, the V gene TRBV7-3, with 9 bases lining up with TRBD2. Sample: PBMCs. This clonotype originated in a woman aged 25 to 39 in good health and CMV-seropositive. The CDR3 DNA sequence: TGTGCCAGCAGCTTAACTAGCGGGGGACTTTTAGAGCAGTTCTTC. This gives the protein CASSLTSGGLLEQFF.